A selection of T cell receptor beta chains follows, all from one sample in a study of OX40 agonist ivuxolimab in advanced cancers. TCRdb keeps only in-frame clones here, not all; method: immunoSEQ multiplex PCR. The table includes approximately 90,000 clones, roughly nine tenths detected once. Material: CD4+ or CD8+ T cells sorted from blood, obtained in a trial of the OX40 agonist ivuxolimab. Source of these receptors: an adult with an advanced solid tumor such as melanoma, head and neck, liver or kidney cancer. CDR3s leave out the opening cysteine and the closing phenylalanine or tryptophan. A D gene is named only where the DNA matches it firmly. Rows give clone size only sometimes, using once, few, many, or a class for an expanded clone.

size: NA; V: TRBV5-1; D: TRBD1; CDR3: ASSPGGTGDYGYT
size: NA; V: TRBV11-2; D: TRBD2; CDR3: ASSSRVAGGSYEQY
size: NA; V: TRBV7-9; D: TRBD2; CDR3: ASSSKREGGELF
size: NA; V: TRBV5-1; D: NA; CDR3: ASSLAGTPYEQY
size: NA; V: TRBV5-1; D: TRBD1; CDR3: ASSLGGTGAGNTIY
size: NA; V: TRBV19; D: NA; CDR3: ASSIDPAVSLNTEAF
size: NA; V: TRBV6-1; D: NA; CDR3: ASRDRNHGYT
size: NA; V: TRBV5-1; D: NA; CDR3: ASSSSGDYGYT
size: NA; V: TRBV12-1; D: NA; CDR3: ASSFEESQGIGGYT
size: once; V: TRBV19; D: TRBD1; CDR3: ASRRQGSSEKLF
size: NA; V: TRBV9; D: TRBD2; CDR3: ASSQSSGIYNEQF
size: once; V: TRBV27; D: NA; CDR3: ASRALFRTRAYEQY
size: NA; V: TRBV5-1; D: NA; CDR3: ASSLGQVYEQY
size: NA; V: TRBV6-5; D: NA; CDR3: ASRDTVGPQH
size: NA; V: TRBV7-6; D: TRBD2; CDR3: ASSSGGAAYEQY
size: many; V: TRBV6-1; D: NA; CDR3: ASIWTVATEAF
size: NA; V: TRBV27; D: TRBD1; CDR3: ASSISDRTNDPYGYT